The present T cell receptor beta chain was sequenced within a study of T and B cells in COVID-19 patients. BIOMED2 TRB-A/B primer pools were used in multiplex TRB PCR. TCRdb fed the multiplex PCR reads into MiXCR, producing one record per CDR3 protein. The sample includes approximately 10,000 distinct CDR3 sequences, just under 30% of them seen just once. From blood, about 230-500 ng of genomic DNA served as TRB template. As for this clonotype: Its cognate antigen is unknown.

The study's findings and limits: Patients with COVID-19 reportedly showed strongly skewed T cell receptor beta variable and joining gene usage.

The CDR3 spans 14 residues. Trimming removed 4 bases from V and 3 bases from J, with 11 bases in between. CDR1 MNHEY and CDR2 SVGAGI come from the germline V gene. Sequencing was performed on blood. The chain couples TRBV6-5 to TRBJ2-3; D gene ambiguous. The receptor was isolated from a human donor who had recovered from COVID-19. CDR3 amino acids: CASSFFSGTDTQYF. The CDR3 bases are TGTGCCAGCAGTTTCTTCTCCGGGACAGATACGCAGTATTTT.